This T cell receptor (beta chain) was observed in a study of cytomegalovirus exposure and HLA in healthy donors. Study-wide points: The study carried out a later analysis of TCR beta sequences. It associated some 17,000 of them with specific HLA alleles at a false discovery rate of 0.05. Researchers left out some V segments, among them TRBV6-2 and TRBV6-3, as indistinguishable. TCR beta chain V- and J-gene trimming was linked, in a later analysis, to a missense variant in DCLRE1C. Most TCR sequences were seen very rarely across donors, but some public TCRs occurred in many.

With regard to this clone: What it binds is unknown.

The CDR3 consists of 16 residues. The ends lost 3 bases at V and 9 bases at J; junction bases unmatched: 9. Germline V gene lookup returns CDR1 SGDLS and CDR2 YYNGEE. The PCR had 60 Vbeta and 13 Jbeta primers. Sequenced by immunoSEQ multiplex PCR; TCRdb stores in-frame clones only, minus some. The sample has some 96,000 clones, approximately 80% seen once. The sequence came from a female donor in good health and CMV-seronegative. The chain is built from TRBV9 and TRBJ2-7; 16 nucleotides agree with TRBD2. The source material was PBMCs. The CDR3 DNA is TGTGCCAGCAGCGCCCAACCGGGACTAGCGGGAGGGGTGCAGTACTTC. Residues: CASSAQPGLAGGVQYF. Full variable domain (rest looked up from reference TRBV9 and TRBJ2-7): DSGVTQTPKHLITATGQRVTLRCSPRSGDLSVYWYQQSLDQGLQFLIQYYNGEERAKGNILERFSAQQFPDLHSELNLSSLELGDSALYFCASSAQPGLAGGVQYFGPGTRLTVT.